These 8 T cell receptor beta chains came from one sample sequenced in a study of OX40 agonist ivuxolimab in advanced cancers. TCRdb keeps only in-frame clones here, not all; method: immunoSEQ multiplex PCR. The table lists more than 75,000 clones, about nine tenths of them singletons. Sequencing used CD4+ or CD8+ T cells sorted from blood, obtained in a trial of the OX40 agonist ivuxolimab. These receptors all stem from an adult with an advanced solid tumor such as melanoma, head and neck, liver or kidney cancer.

The V gene is TRBV16, the J gene TRBJ2-5; D not resolved. With 0 bases removed from V and 5 bases from J, the gap between germline ends came to 4 bases. This CDR3 comprises 12 residues. CDR1 KGHSY and CDR2 FQNENV come from the germline V gene. The CDR3 region has the DNA TGTGCCAGCAGCCAATCTGGGGAGACCCAGTACTTC. It is translated as CASSQSGETQYF.

The V gene is TRBV11-1, the J gene TRBJ1-1; D remains ambiguous. Germline loops: CDR1 SGHAT, CDR2 FQDESV (reference sequence). Trimming removed 0 bases from V and 1 base from J, with 3 bases in between. This CDR3 is built from 13 residues. The CDR3 spells CASSLAGNTEAFF. The CDR3 region has the DNA TGTGCCAGCAGCTTAGCGGGGAACACTGAAGCTTTCTTT. Supplemented by reference TRBV11-1 and TRBJ1-1, the full variable domain reads EAEVAQSPRYKITEKSQAVAFWCDPISGHATLYWYRQILGQGPELLVQFQDESVVDDSQLPKDRFSAERLKGVDSTLKIQPAELGDSAMYLCASSLAGNTEAFFGQGTRLTVV.

The V gene is TRBV7-9, the J gene TRBJ1-6; possibly TRBD1 for D (5 bases). The CDR3 runs 17 residues. The germline CDR1 and CDR2 sequences are SEHNR and FQNEAQ (reference sequence). Trimming cost V 2 bases and J 6 bases, with 17 bases left between them. CDR3 residues: CASSLSVGAVGNSPLHF. In nucleotides, the CDR3 is TGTGCCAGCAGCTTATCTGTCGGGGCCGTAGGTAATTCACCCCTCCACTTT.

The chain uses TRBV28 and TRBJ2-1; maybe TRBD2 (6 bases). CDR3 length equals 17 residues. Germline V CDR1 and CDR2: MDHEN, SYDVKM. V was cut by 2 bases and J by 5 bases, with 19 bases left in between. In DNA, the CDR3 is TGTGCCAGCAGTTTAGGTGGCGGGGTCACCGTTAACAATGAGCAGTTCTTC. This sequence encodes CASSLGGGVTVNNEQFF.

This clone has just one count. This sequence joins TRBV11-2 and TRBJ1-1; D is perhaps TRBD1 (5 bases). V lost 7 bases, J lost 10 bases, and 19 bases lay in between. Germline V gene lookup returns CDR1 SGHAT and CDR2 FQNNGV. There are 13 residues in the CDR3. CDR3 nucleotide sequence: TGTGCCAGCAACACTCAAGGTACAGGCCTAGCTTTCTTT. It yields the protein CASNTQGTGLAFF. The full variable domain, completed using reference TRBV11-2 and TRBJ1-1, is EAGVAQSPRYKIIEKRQSVAFWCNPISGHATLYWYQQILGQGPKLLIQFQNNGVVDDSQLPKDRFSAERLKGVDSTLKIQPAKLEDSAVYLCASNTQGTGLAFFGQGTRLTVV.

CDR3 DNA: TGTGCCAGCAGTAAGGACCGAAGCTCTGGAAACACCATATATTTT. It specifies CASSKDRSSGNTIYF. The J gene is TRBJ1-3, the V gene TRBV6-1; D remains unclear. The length of the CDR3 is 15 residues. CDR1 and CDR2 from the germline V gene are MNHNS and SASEGT. Trimming took off 5 bases at V and 0 bases at J, with 11 bases between the two ends.

The V and J genes are TRBV10-3 and TRBJ1-1, with unresolved D. Trimming pared 7 bases from V and 2 bases from J, leaving 8 bases between. CDR3 length: 12 residues. Germline CDR1 ENHRY, CDR2 SYGVKD. CDR3 DNA: TGTGCCATCAAGGCAGATAACACTGAAGCTTTCTTT. This codes for CAIKADNTEAFF.

The chain joins TRBV7-2 to TRBJ2-5; TRBD2 agrees at 10 bases. V shed 0 bases and J 1 base; nucleotides not matched to a gene: 2. Germline CDR1 reads SGHTA; CDR2 reads FQGNSA. The CDR3 extends over 16 amino acids. In nucleotides, the CDR3 is TGTGCCAGCAGCTTAGCTGGGACTAGCGTCCAAGAGACCCAGTACTTC. Its protein product is CASSLAGTSVQETQYF.